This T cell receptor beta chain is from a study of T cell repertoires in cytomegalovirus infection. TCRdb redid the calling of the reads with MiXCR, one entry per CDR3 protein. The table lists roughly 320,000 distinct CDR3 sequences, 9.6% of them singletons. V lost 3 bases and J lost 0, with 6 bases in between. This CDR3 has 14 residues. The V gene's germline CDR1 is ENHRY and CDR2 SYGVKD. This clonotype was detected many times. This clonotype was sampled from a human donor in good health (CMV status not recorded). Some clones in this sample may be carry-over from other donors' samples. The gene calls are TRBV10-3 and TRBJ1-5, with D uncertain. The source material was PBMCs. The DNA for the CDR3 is TGTGCCATCAGTGACCACAATAGCAATCAGCCCCAGCATTTT. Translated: CAISDHNSNQPQHF.